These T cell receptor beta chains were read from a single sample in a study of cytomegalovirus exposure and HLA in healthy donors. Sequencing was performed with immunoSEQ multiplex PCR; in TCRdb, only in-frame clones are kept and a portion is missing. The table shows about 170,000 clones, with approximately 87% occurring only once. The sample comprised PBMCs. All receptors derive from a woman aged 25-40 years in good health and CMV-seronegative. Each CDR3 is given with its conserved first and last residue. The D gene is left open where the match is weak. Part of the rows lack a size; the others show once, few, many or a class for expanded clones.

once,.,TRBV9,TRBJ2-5,TGTGCCAGCAGCAGGGGAGGAAAAGAGACCCAGTACTTC,CASSRGGKETQYF
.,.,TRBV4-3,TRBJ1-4,TGCGCCAGCAGCCCCTACCGGGGCAATAATGAAAAACTGTTTTTT,CASSPYRGNNEKLFF
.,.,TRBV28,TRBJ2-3,TGTGCCAGCAGTTTATTTCACGGAGGGGTCTCCACAGATACGCAGTATTTT,CASSLFHGGVSTDTQYF
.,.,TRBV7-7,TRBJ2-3,TGTGCTAGCAGCCCGGGACGGCTTAGCACAGATACGCAGTATTTT,CASSPGRLSTDTQYF
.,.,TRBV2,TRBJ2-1,TGTGCCAGCAGGCCCCTACCGGGACCCGTTCATCGTGAGCAGTTCTTC,CASRPLPGPVHREQFF
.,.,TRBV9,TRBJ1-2,TGTGCCAGCAGCCTCCGCCAGGGTCAGGGCTACACCTTC,CASSLRQGQGYTF
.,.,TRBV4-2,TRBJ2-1,TGTGCCAGCAGCCCTCCTGGGGGCGTCCAGTTCTTC,CASSPPGGVQFF
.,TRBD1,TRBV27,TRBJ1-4,TGTGCCAGCAGCCACCTCCAGGGGGCTGGTGAAAAACTGTTTTTT,CASSHLQGAGEKLFF
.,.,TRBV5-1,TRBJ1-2,TGCGCCAGCAGCTTGGTGGGTGGGGCTGCTGGCTACACCTTC,CASSLVGGAAGYTF
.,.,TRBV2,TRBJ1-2,TGTGCCAGCAGTGAAGCGCTTCGGGACGTCGCCGGTGGCTACACCTTC,CASSEALRDVAGGYTF
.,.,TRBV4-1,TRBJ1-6,TGCGCCAGCAGCCAACGTACGGAGGGTAATTCACCCCTCCACTTT,CASSQRTEGNSPLHF
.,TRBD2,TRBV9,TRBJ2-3,TGTGCCAGCAGCGTAGACCCTAGCGGGAGTATCAGAGATACGCAGTATTTT,CASSVDPSGSIRDTQYF
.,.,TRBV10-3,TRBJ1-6,TGTGCCATCAACCGGGATCAGGATTCACCCCTCCACTTT,CAINRDQDSPLHF
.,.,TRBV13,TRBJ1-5,TGTGCCAGCAGCTTAAGGGGTTTCTTTCAGCCCCAGCATTTT,CASSLRGFFQPQHF
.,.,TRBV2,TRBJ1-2,TGTGCCAGCAGTGACAGGGCTGTAAACTATGGCTACACCTTC,CASSDRAVNYGYTF
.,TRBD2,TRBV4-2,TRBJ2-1,TGTGCCAGCAGCCAAGTAGCTCTAGCGGGAATCAGTGAGCAGTTCTTC,CASSQVALAGISEQFF
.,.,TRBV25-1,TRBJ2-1,TGTGCCAGCAGTGATGGGTTGAGCTCCTACAATGAGCAGTTCTTC,CASSDGLSSYNEQFF
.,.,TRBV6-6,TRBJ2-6,TGTGCCAGCAGGGTAACCGGGGCCAACGTCCTGACTTTC,CASRVTGANVLTF
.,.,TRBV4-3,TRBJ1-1,TGCGCCAGCAGCCAAGATACAGGGAGGACTGAAGCTTTCTTT,CASSQDTGRTEAFF
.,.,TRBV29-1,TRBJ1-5,TGCAGCGTTGAAAGGAGGTCAGATTATAGCAATCAGCCCCAGCATTTT,CSVERRSDYSNQPQHF
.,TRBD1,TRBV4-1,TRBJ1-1,TGCGCCAGCAGCCCCGACAGGGGCTACACTGAAGCTTTCTTT,CASSPDRGYTEAFF
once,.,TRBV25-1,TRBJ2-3,TGTGCCAGCAGTGACTTCATGACCACAGATACGCAGTATTTT,CASSDFMTTDTQYF
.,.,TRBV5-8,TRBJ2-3,TGTGCCAGCAGCTTCAGGGGTACGCAGTATTTT,CASSFRGTQYF
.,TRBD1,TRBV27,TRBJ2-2,TGTGCCAGCACCGAACTCCGGACAGGGGCTAGGGTGTCCGGGGAGCTGTTTTTT,CASTELRTGARVSGELFF
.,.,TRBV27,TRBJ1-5,TGTGCCAGCAGTTCGCCGGCCTCAAATCAGCCCCAGCATTTT,CASSSPASNQPQHF
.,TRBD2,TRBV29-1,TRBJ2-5,TGCAGCGTTACGACTAGCGGGTTCCAAGAGACCCAGTACTTC,CSVTTSGFQETQYF